Listed below are T cell receptor beta chains from one sample, sequenced in a study of T-cell memory formation after mild COVID-19. TCRdb processed the 5' RACE reads anew with MiXCR; each CDR3 protein has one entry. The repertoire includes about 49,000 distinct CDR3 sequences, 7.3% of them detected once, and roughly 1.4% sits in the top ten. The material sequenced was PBMCs or a T cell subset sorted from them (not recorded which). These receptors were obtained from a man aged 18 to 30 who had mild COVID-19 (a few samples of this study predate the infection). Cell type and time point are not known. CDR3s include the opening cysteine and the closing phenylalanine or tryptophan. Each record gives: J gene, V gene, D gene, CDR3 protein. A D gene is named only where the DNA matches it firmly.

J gene: TRBJ2-1; V gene: TRBV7-6; D gene: TRBD2; CDR3 protein: CASSLSGGGEQFF
J gene: TRBJ2-3; V gene: TRBV7-2; D gene: TRBD2; CDR3 protein: CASSSRLSGGPDTQYF
J gene: TRBJ2-6; V gene: TRBV10-3; D gene: -; CDR3 protein: CAIHGGQGMPNVLTF
J gene: TRBJ2-6; V gene: TRBV7-2; D gene: -; CDR3 protein: CASSFRRGGFPSGANVLTF
J gene: TRBJ2-2; V gene: TRBV5-1; D gene: -; CDR3 protein: CASSWGTGELFF
J gene: TRBJ1-5; V gene: TRBV2; D gene: TRBD1; CDR3 protein: CASSSGQGGNQPQHF
J gene: TRBJ2-7; V gene: TRBV24-1; D gene: -; CDR3 protein: CATSDLGTYEQYF
J gene: TRBJ2-3; V gene: TRBV10-1; D gene: TRBD1; CDR3 protein: CASSVRTGGPDTQYF
J gene: TRBJ1-2; V gene: TRBV7-2; D gene: -; CDR3 protein: CASSFNVAYGYTF
J gene: TRBJ2-7; V gene: TRBV4-3; D gene: TRBD1; CDR3 protein: CASSQDSPIGTVVGYEQYF
J gene: TRBJ2-2; V gene: TRBV7-8; D gene: -; CDR3 protein: CASSSPDTANTGELFF
J gene: TRBJ2-2; V gene: TRBV5-1; D gene: TRBD2; CDR3 protein: CASSLAGDNTGELFF
J gene: TRBJ1-5; V gene: TRBV4-1; D gene: -; CDR3 protein: CASSQEEGRHQPQHF
J gene: TRBJ2-1; V gene: TRBV7-2; D gene: TRBD2; CDR3 protein: CASSFLVAGGRSNEQFF
J gene: TRBJ1-4; V gene: TRBV4-2; D gene: -; CDR3 protein: CASSPSRALNEKLFF
J gene: TRBJ1-6; V gene: TRBV6-2/TRBV6-3; D gene: -; CDR3 protein: CASSYLPGGNSPLHF
J gene: TRBJ1-2; V gene: TRBV6-6; D gene: -; CDR3 protein: CASSQDGNYGYTF
J gene: TRBJ1-2; V gene: TRBV7-2; D gene: TRBD1; CDR3 protein: CATTKDRTNYGYTF
J gene: TRBJ1-6; V gene: TRBV12-3/TRBV12-4; D gene: -; CDR3 protein: CASSATRVSPLHF
J gene: TRBJ2-3; V gene: TRBV5-4; D gene: -; CDR3 protein: CASRRGTDTQYF
J gene: TRBJ2-7; V gene: TRBV2; D gene: -; CDR3 protein: CASSEPSRLAEEQYF
J gene: TRBJ2-1; V gene: TRBV7-9; D gene: TRBD2; CDR3 protein: CASSGRGNEQFF
J gene: TRBJ1-1; V gene: TRBV6-5; D gene: -; CDR3 protein: CASRGETEAFF
J gene: TRBJ2-3; V gene: TRBV6-2/TRBV6-3; D gene: -; CDR3 protein: CASSFAADTQYF
J gene: TRBJ2-3; V gene: TRBV5-1; D gene: -; CDR3 protein: CASRQLQGDADTQYF
J gene: TRBJ2-5; V gene: TRBV10-3; D gene: -; CDR3 protein: CAISPARVGETQYF
J gene: TRBJ2-1; V gene: TRBV7-9; D gene: -; CDR3 protein: CASSLGWWSGARNEQFF
J gene: TRBJ2-3; V gene: TRBV5-1; D gene: -; CDR3 protein: CASSPGTGKDTQYF
J gene: TRBJ1-2; V gene: TRBV10-3; D gene: -; CDR3 protein: CAITDSYGYTF
J gene: TRBJ1-1; V gene: TRBV7-7; D gene: -; CDR3 protein: CASSLDFNTEAFF
J gene: TRBJ2-7; V gene: TRBV4-3; D gene: -; CDR3 protein: CASSPTGTYEQYF
J gene: TRBJ2-4; V gene: TRBV4-1; D gene: TRBD1; CDR3 protein: CASSRQGPIAKNIQYF
J gene: TRBJ2-1; V gene: TRBV4-3; D gene: TRBD2; CDR3 protein: CASSQDSGAGGYSEQFF
J gene: TRBJ2-7; V gene: TRBV6-2/TRBV6-3; D gene: -; CDR3 protein: CASPPTGSPCYEQYF
J gene: TRBJ1-1; V gene: TRBV3-1; D gene: TRBD1; CDR3 protein: CASSQWGQTTNTWAFF
J gene: TRBJ2-3; V gene: TRBV5-6; D gene: TRBD1; CDR3 protein: CASSPATGGGADTQYF
J gene: TRBJ1-2; V gene: TRBV4-1; D gene: -; CDR3 protein: CASSQAYAYGYTF
J gene: TRBJ2-5; V gene: TRBV6-2/TRBV6-3; D gene: -; CDR3 protein: CASSYLTGGETQYF
J gene: TRBJ1-2; V gene: TRBV4-1; D gene: TRBD1; CDR3 protein: CASSQGDRGDYGYTF
J gene: TRBJ1-1; V gene: TRBV28; D gene: -; CDR3 protein: CASSLNGRPNTEAFF
J gene: TRBJ2-5; V gene: TRBV7-9; D gene: -; CDR3 protein: CASSNLRGRETQYF
J gene: TRBJ2-3; V gene: TRBV28; D gene: TRBD1; CDR3 protein: CASSLSARGLDTQYF
J gene: TRBJ1-4; V gene: TRBV4-3; D gene: -; CDR3 protein: CASSQDLSREVGEKLFF
J gene: TRBJ2-5; V gene: TRBV3-1; D gene: -; CDR3 protein: CASSQGEVAVETQYF
J gene: TRBJ2-5; V gene: TRBV20-1; D gene: -; CDR3 protein: CSVKGGRGNGETQYF
J gene: TRBJ2-5; V gene: TRBV7-2; D gene: TRBD2; CDR3 protein: CASSLNVAGGLETQYF
J gene: TRBJ2-3; V gene: TRBV5-1; D gene: -; CDR3 protein: CASSLAGTTDTQYF
J gene: TRBJ2-2; V gene: TRBV5-6; D gene: -; CDR3 protein: CASSFFTAGELFF